This passage covers 25 T cell receptor beta chains from one sample sequenced in a study of blood T cell repertoires in COVID-19. Sequencing used immunoSEQ multiplex PCR; TCRdb keeps in-frame clones, though not all of them. The sample records about 160,000 clones, 85% being singletons. The sequenced material came from peripheral blood. The receptors originated from a human donor with acute or convalescent COVID-19. The donor label of this sample is uncertain.

This chain connects TRBV7-9 to TRBJ2-2, with 8 bases fitting TRBD1. Germline values: CDR1 SEHNR, CDR2 FQNEAQ (reference sequence). The CDR3 covers 15 residues. V was clipped by 7 bases and J by 1 base; unmatched bases: 5. Here the CDR3 DNA reads TGTGCCAGCAAACCCGGGACAGGGAACACCGGGGAGCTGTTTTTT. Its protein is CASKPGTGNTGELFF.

CDR3 nucleotides: TGTGCCGGGGGGTTTGCGGGGAATTCACCCCTCCACTTT. It yields the protein CAGGFAGNSPLHF. This chain joins TRBV2 and TRBJ1-6; possible D gene TRBD1, 5 bases. Deletions cut 11 bases from V and 7 bases from J, with 15 bases between. This CDR3 is 13 amino acids long. Germline assignment: CDR1 SNHLY and CDR2 FYNNEI.

The rearrangement joins TRBV28 to TRBJ1-2, with 8 bases identical to TRBD1. V shed 3 bases, J shed 1 base, and the junction held 4 bases outside the gene matches. Germline CDR1 is MDHEN and CDR2 is SYDVKM. The CDR3 contains 15 residues. CDR3 coding DNA: TGTGCCAGCAGTTTTGGGGACAGGAATAACTATGGCTACACCTTC. Amino acid sequence: CASSFGDRNNYGYTF.

V usage is TRBV6-5 and J usage is TRBJ2-1; D possibly corresponds to TRBD1 (5 bases). CDR1 MNHEY and CDR2 SVGAGI come from the germline V gene. V lost 5 bases and J lost 15, with 20 bases in between. The CDR3 consists of 13 residues. The CDR3 nucleotides read TGTGCCAGCAGTCCCTACTTAGGAGCAGGGCTGTTCTTC. This encodes CASSPYLGAGLFF.

This clone turned up a few times. The chain recombines TRBV6-5 with TRBJ1-1; 10 nucleotides align to TRBD1. The germline V gene encodes CDR1 MNHEY and CDR2 SVGAGI. The CDR3 has 15 amino acids. The junction had 9 bases not matched to a gene; V was cut back by 6 bases and J by 5 bases. This CDR3 reads CASSWDRGLGTEAFF. The CDR3 bases are TGTGCCAGCAGCTGGGACAGGGGACTCGGGACTGAAGCTTTCTTT.

J is TRBJ2-3 and V is TRBV15; 10 bases are shared with TRBD2. CDR1 and CDR2 from the germline V gene are LNHNV and YYDKDF (reference sequence). The CDR3 covers 20 residues. The V and J ends lost 0 bases and 7 bases, in that order; junction bases with no gene match: 19. CDR3 sequence: CATSRDKASKRGGTLYTQYF. DNA for the CDR3: TGTGCCACCAGCAGAGATAAAGCTAGCAAGCGGGGGGGGACTCTATATACGCAGTATTTT.

The genes are TRBV4-1 and TRBJ2-3; D is perhaps TRBD2 (5 bases). V was cut by 0 bases and J by 3 bases, with 13 bases left in between. The CDR3 has 16 amino acids. Germline V CDR1 and CDR2: MGHRA, YSYEKL. CDR3 region: CASSQDVEAVTDTQYF. The CDR3, as DNA: TGCGCCAGCAGCCAAGATGTGGAGGCTGTAACAGATACGCAGTATTTT.

The chain employs TRBV28 and TRBJ2-1; D might be TRBD2 (6 bases). The CDR3 runs to 15 residues. The germline gives CDR1 MDHEN, CDR2 SYDVKM. The V end was cut by 6 bases, the J end by 1 base, with 13 bases between. The CDR3 nucleotides read TGTGCCAGCAGAAACGACGGGGGTTCCTACAATGAGCAGTTCTTC. It encodes CASRNDGGSYNEQFF.

The chain couples TRBV12-3 or TRBV12-4 to TRBJ1-5; D uncertain. Trimming removed 5 bases from V and 1 base from J, with 6 bases in between. This CDR3 spans 13 amino acids. CDR3 sequence: CASSVVSNQPQHF. CDR3 DNA: TGTGCCAGCAGTGTCGTGAGCAATCAGCCCCAGCATTTT.

In this sample, this clone turned up once. V is TRBV19 and J is TRBJ2-5; possibly TRBD2 for D (5 bases). V lost 3 bases, J lost 5 bases, and 10 bases lay in between. The CDR3 length is 13 residues. Germline values: CDR1 LNHDA, CDR2 SQIVND (reference sequence). CDR3 sequence: CASSIIASETQYF. The CDR3 DNA reads TGTGCCAGTAGTATCATAGCGTCGGAGACCCAGTACTTC. The whole variable domain, filled in from reference TRBV19 and TRBJ2-5, reads DGGITQSPKYLFRKEGQNVTLSCEQNLNHDAMYWYRQDPGQGLRLIYYSQIVNDFQKGDIAEGYSVSREKKESFPLTVTSAQKNPTAFYLCASSIIASETQYFGPGTRLLVL.

This chain connects TRBV28 to TRBJ1-1; a possible D gene is TRBD1 (5 bases). Germline V gives CDR1 MDHEN, CDR2 SYDVKM. Between the trimmed V and J ends, which lost 5 bases and 0 bases, there was a span of 7 bases. CDR3 length equals 13 residues. CDR3 bases: TGTGCCAGCAGTACGACAGTGAACACTGAAGCTTTCTTT. This encodes CASSTTVNTEAFF.

The chain carries TRBV11-2 and TRBJ2-3; 9 bases map to TRBD1. There are 17 residues in the CDR3. Losses at the gene ends were 1 base for V and 4 bases for J; bases not matched to a gene: 9. Germline lookup yields CDR1 SGHAT and CDR2 FQNNGV. CDR3 DNA sequence: TGTGCCAGCAGCTTAGGTCCCGGGACAGGGAGCGCAGATACGCAGTATTTT. Translated: CASSLGPGTGSADTQYF.

The chain combines TRBV5-1 with TRBJ2-7, with TRBD1 identical over 10 bases. Germline loops: CDR1 SGHRS, CDR2 YFSETQ. The CDR3 sequence is 16 residues long. Trimming took 0 bases from V and 0 from J; bases not matched to a gene: 3. CDR3 sequence reads: CASSLAGQGSSYEQYF. The CDR3 DNA reads as TGCGCCAGCAGCTTGGCGGGACAGGGGAGCTCCTACGAGCAGTACTTC.

This sequence joins TRBV30 and TRBJ2-3; D possibly corresponds to TRBD1 (6 bases). This CDR3 comprises 16 residues. V lost 0 bases to trimming and J lost 0 bases, with 13 bases between them. Germline V gene data show CDR1 as GTSNPN and CDR2 as SVGIG (reference sequence). The CDR3 DNA sequence: TGTGCCTGGAGTGTAAGAGGGGGTTTTAGCACAGATACGCAGTATTTT. Its protein product is CAWSVRGGFSTDTQYF.

The J gene is TRBJ1-3, the V gene TRBV4-2; 7 positions agree with TRBD1. This CDR3 is 19 amino acids long. Per the germline V gene, CDR1 is LGHNA and CDR2 is YNFKEQ. Trimming took 1 base from V and 0 from J; bases not matched to a gene: 12. The CDR3 DNA follows: TGTGCCAGCAGCCAAGCCAGGGTTCAGGGGGGTCTCTCTGGAAACACCATATATTTT. It translates to CASSQARVQGGLSGNTIYF.

The V gene is TRBV5-8, the J gene TRBJ1-1, with D tentatively TRBD1 (5 bases). From germline, CDR1 is SGHTS and CDR2 YDEGEE. V shed 3 bases and J shed 6 bases, with 15 bases lying between them. The CDR3 contains 14 residues. The CDR3 bases are TGTGCCAGCAGCTGGCGGGGGGTCGATTCTGAAGCTTTCTTT. Its translation is CASSWRGVDSEAFF.

This clone was observed a single time. V is TRBV5-1 and J is TRBJ2-3; 16 nucleotides match TRBD2. The V and J ends lost 4 bases and 6 bases, in that order; junction bases with no gene match: 5. This CDR3 is built from 16 residues. Germline CDR1 and CDR2: SGHRS and YFSETQ. The CDR3 here is CASSPGLAGGRDTQYF. The CDR3 DNA follows: TGCGCCAGCAGCCCGGGACTAGCGGGGGGGCGCGATACGCAGTATTTT.

The table lists this clone with a count of one. This chain joins TRBV7-2 and TRBJ2-7, with a tentative D call TRBD1 (6 bases). CDR1 is SGHTA, CDR2 FQGNSA, per germline. The CDR3 is 14 amino acids. V was shortened by 1 base and J by 6 bases, with 13 bases between the two germline ends. CDR3 nucleotides: TGTGCCAGCAGCTTAGGGGTCAGGGGTGCCGAGCAGTACTTC. This sequence encodes CASSLGVRGAEQYF.

This chain joins TRBV4-2 and TRBJ1-2; D perhaps matches TRBD1 (6 bases). CDR1 is LGHNA, CDR2 YNFKEQ, per germline. This CDR3 has 15 residues. V lost 0 bases, J lost 1 base, and 9 bases lay in between. The CDR3 region has the DNA TGTGCCAGCAGCCAAGAGGGGGCCAATAACTATGGCTACACCTTC. Translating it yields CASSQEGANNYGYTF.

The chain uses TRBV4-1 and TRBJ1-4; 7 bases align to TRBD1. The CDR3 covers 14 residues. Germline V CDR1 and CDR2: MGHRA, YSYEKL. J gave up 8 bases and V 4 bases, and 7 bases lay outside the gene matches. DNA for the CDR3: TGCGCCAGCAGCCTAGGACAGGCGCGGGAAAAACTGTTTTTT. This codes for CASSLGQAREKLFF.

This chain joins TRBV4-3 and TRBJ1-3; D may be TRBD1 (5 bases). This CDR3 comprises 17 residues. The ends were cut back, 1 base at V and 0 bases at J, with 13 bases in the middle. Germline V lookup: CDR1 LGHNA, CDR2 YSLEER. The CDR3 protein is CASSQGLMGGSGNTIYF. CDR3 DNA sequence: TGCGCCAGCAGCCAAGGACTTATGGGGGGCTCTGGAAACACCATATATTTT.

The chain links TRBV18 to TRBJ1-6; weak D call: TRBD1 (6 bases). From germline, CDR1 is KGHSH and CDR2 LQKENI. The CDR3 runs to 13 residues. V was shortened by 4 bases and J by 7 bases, with 8 bases between the two germline ends. In nucleotides, the CDR3 is TGTGCCAGCTCACTGGGACAAAATTCACCCCTCCACTTT. Protein: CASSLGQNSPLHF. Complete variable domain (other parts from reference TRBV18 and TRBJ1-6): NAGVMQNPRHLVRRRGQEARLRCSPMKGHSHVYWYRQLPEEGLKFMVYLQKENIIDESGMPKERFSAEFPKEGPSILRIQQVVRGDSAAYFCASSLGQNSPLHFGNGTRLTVT.

This rearrangement joins TRBV27 to TRBJ1-2; unclear D gene. Germline CDR1 MNHEY, CDR2 SMNVEV (reference sequence). V was pared by 8 bases and J by 4 bases, with 14 bases between. This CDR3 region has 13 residues. CDR3 residues: CASRLGPSYGYTF. The CDR3 nucleotides are TGTGCCAGCCGACTAGGACCGAGCTATGGCTACACCTTC.

The J gene is TRBJ1-1, the V gene TRBV5-5; D remains unclear. Germline CDR1 is SGHKS and CDR2 is YYEKEE (reference sequence). This CDR3 spans 13 amino acids. Trimming left V 5 bases short and J 5 bases short, with 13 bases between. CDR3 loop: CASSIDRGTEAFF. The CDR3 DNA is TGTGCCAGCAGTATCGACCGGGGTACTGAAGCTTTCTTT. The full variable domain, its missing parts supplied by reference TRBV5-5 and TRBJ1-1, is DAGVTQSPTHLIKTRGQQVTLRCSPISGHKSVSWYQQVLGQGPQFIFQYYEKEERGRGNFPDRFSARQFPNYSSELNVNALLLGDSALYLCASSIDRGTEAFFGQGTRLTVV.

This chain connects TRBV15 to TRBJ2-7, with unresolved D. Germline V CDR1 and CDR2: LNHNV, YYDKDF (reference sequence). The CDR3 is 14 amino acids. Trimming stripped 0 bases from V and 6 bases from J, with 12 bases between. The CDR3 bases are TGTGCCACCAGCAGAGATAGGTTCAGGTCCGAGCAGTACTTC. It is translated as CATSRDRFRSEQYF.